This T cell receptor (beta chain) was found in a study of T cells expressing NK-cell markers. About the study: According to the study, TCR beta repertoires originated from sorted CD3+CD56+NKG2C+, CD3+CD56+NKG2C- and CD3+CD56-NKG2C+ T cells. Most of the eight sequenced donors were HCMV-seropositive; one was seronegative. Study findings and constraints: HCMV specificity was not established for the expanded NKG2C+ T cell clones. Dominant NKG2C+ clonotypes in roughly 6 donors made up roughly 1.0-7.0% of CD8+ T cells.

Using the 5' RACE reads, TCRdb records one entry per CDR3 protein without DNA. The sample's table shows 300,000 to 500,000 distinct CDR3 sequences. A remark on this clonotype: Its specificity is unknown.

The CDR3 runs to 15 residues. CDR1 and CDR2 (germline): LGHDT, YNNKEL (reference sequence). The sequenced sample consisted of blood T cells: a sorted CD56 or NKG2C T cell subset, CD4+ or CD8+ T cells, or bulk PBMC T cells (not recorded which). The J gene is TRBJ2-3, the V gene TRBV3-1; the TCRdb call, TRBD2, lacks DNA for checking. The origin of this receptor is a woman between 50 and 59 years old in good health. CDR3 sequence reads: CASSQVLAWADTQYF.